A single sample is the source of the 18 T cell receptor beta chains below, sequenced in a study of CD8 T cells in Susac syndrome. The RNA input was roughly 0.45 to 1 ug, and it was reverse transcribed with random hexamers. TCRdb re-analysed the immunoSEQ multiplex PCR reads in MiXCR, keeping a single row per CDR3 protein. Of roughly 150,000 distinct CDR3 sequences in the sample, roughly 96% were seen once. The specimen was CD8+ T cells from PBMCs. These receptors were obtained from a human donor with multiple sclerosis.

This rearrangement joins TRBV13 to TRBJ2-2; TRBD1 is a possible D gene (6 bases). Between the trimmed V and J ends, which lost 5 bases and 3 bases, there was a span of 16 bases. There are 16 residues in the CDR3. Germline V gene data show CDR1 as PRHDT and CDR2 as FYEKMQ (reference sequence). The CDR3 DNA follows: TGTGCCAGCAGCGCTTCGACAACAGGGTACACCGGGGAGCTGTTTTTT. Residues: CASSASTTGYTGELFF.

CDR3 region: CATSDSGLSEAQYF. The CDR3 nucleotides are TGTGCCACCAGTGACTCGGGACTGTCCGAGGCCCAGTACTTC. The V call is TRBV24-1, the J call TRBJ2-5; weak D call: TRBD2 (6 bases). Trimming removed 4 bases from V and 9 bases from J, with 17 bases in between. The CDR3 consists of 14 residues. CDR1 is KGHDR, CDR2 SFDVKD, per germline.

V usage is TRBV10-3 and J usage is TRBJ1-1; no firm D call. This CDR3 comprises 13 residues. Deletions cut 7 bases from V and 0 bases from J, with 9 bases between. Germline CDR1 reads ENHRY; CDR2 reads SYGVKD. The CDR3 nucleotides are TGTGCCATCATCGGAGAATTGAACACTGAAGCTTTCTTT. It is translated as CAIIGELNTEAFF.

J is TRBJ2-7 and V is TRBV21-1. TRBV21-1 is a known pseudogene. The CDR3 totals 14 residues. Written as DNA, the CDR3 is TGTGCCAGCAGCAAAGTCCGGGAGATCTACGAGCAGTACGTC. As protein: CASSKVREIYEQYV.

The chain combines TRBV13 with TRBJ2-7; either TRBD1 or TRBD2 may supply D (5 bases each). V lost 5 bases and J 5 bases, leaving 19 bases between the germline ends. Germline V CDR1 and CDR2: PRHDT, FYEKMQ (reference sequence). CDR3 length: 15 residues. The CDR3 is CASSPGTSEGDEQYF. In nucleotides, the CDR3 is TGTGCCAGCAGCCCCGGGACCTCGGAAGGAGACGAGCAGTACTTC.

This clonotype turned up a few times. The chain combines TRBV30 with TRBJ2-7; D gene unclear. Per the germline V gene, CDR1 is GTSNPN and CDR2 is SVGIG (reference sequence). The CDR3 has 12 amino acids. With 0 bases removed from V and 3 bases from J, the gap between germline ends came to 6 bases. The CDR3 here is CAWSVGHYEQYV. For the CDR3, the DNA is TGTGCCTGGAGTGTTGGCCACTACGAGCAGTACGTC.

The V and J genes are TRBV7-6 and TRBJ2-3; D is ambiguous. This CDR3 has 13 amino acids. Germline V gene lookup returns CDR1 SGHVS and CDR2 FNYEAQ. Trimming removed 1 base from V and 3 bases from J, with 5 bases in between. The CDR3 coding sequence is TGTGCCAGCAGCTTAGTAGGGACAGATACGCAGTATTTT. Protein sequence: CASSLVGTDTQYF.

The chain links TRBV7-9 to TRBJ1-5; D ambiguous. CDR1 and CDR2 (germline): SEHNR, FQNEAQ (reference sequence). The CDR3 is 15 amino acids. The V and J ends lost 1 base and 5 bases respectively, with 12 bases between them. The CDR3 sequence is CASSLGVGRDQPQHF. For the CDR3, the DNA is TGTGCCAGCAGCTTAGGGGTAGGGCGGGATCAGCCCCAGCATTTT. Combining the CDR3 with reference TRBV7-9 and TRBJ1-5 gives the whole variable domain DTGVSQNPRHKITKRGQNVTFRCDPISEHNRLYWYRQTLGQGPEFLTYFQNEAQLEKSRLLSDRFSAERPKGSFSTLEIQRTEQGDSAMYLCASSLGVGRDQPQHFGDGTRLSIL.

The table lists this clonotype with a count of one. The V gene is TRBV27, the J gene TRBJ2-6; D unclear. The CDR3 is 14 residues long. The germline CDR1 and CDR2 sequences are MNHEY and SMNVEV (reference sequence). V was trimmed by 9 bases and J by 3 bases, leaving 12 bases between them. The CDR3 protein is CASRYYGGANVLTF. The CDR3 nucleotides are TGTGCCAGTAGGTATTACGGTGGGGCCAACGTCCTGACTTTC.

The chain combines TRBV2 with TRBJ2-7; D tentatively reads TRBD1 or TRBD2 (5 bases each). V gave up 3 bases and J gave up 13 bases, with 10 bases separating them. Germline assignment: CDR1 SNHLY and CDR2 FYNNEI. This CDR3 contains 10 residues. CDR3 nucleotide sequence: TGTGCCAGCAGTGAGGGGACGGACTACTTC. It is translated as CASSEGTDYF. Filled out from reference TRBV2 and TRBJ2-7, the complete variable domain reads EPEVTQTPSHQVTQMGQEVILRCVPISNHLYFYWYRQILGQKVEFLVSFYNNEISEKSEIFDDQFSVERPDGSNFTLKIRSTKLEDSAMYFCASSEGTDYFGPGTRLTVT.

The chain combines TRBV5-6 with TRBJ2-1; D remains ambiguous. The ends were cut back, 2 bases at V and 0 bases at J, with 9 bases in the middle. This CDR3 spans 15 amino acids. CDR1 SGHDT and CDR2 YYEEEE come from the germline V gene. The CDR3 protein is CASSLESYSYNEQFF. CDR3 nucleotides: TGTGCCAGCAGCTTAGAGTCCTACTCCTACAATGAGCAGTTCTTC.

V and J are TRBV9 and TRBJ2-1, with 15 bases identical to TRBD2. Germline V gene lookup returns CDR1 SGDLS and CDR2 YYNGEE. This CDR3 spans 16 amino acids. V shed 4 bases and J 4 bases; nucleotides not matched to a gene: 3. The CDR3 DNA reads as TGTGCCAGCAGCCTCGGACTAGCGGGGGGGTACAATGAGCAGTTCTTC. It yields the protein CASSLGLAGGYNEQFF. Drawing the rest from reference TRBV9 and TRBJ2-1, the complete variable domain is DSGVTQTPKHLITATGQRVTLRCSPRSGDLSVYWYQQSLDQGLQFLIQYYNGEERAKGNILERFSAQQFPDLHSELNLSSLELGDSALYFCASSLGLAGGYNEQFFGPGTRLTVL.

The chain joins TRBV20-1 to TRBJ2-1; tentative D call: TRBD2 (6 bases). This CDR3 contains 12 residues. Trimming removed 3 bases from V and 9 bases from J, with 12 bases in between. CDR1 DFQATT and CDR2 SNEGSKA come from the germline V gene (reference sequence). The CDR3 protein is CSARTSSVEQFF. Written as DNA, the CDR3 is TGCAGTGCTAGGACTAGTTCCGTTGAGCAGTTCTTC.

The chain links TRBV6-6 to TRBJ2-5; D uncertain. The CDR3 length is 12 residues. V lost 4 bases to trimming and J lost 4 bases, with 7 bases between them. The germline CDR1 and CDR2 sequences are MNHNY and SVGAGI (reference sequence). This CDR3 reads CASSFPPETQYF. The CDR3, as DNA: TGTGCCAGCAGTTTCCCCCCAGAGACCCAGTACTTC.

For the CDR3, the DNA is TGTGCCAGCAGCTGGAGACTAGCGGGGTCCGATGAGCAGTTCTTC. It codes for CASSWRLAGSDEQFF. V and J are TRBV12-3 or TRBV12-4 and TRBJ2-1, with 11 bases lining up with TRBD2. V trimming: 6 bases; J trimming: 8 bases; junction bases outside the gene matches: 9. This CDR3 is built from 15 residues.

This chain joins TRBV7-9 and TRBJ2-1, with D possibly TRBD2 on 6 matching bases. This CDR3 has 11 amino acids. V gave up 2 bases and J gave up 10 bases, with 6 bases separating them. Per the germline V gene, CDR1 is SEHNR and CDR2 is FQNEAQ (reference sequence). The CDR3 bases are TGTGCCAGCAGCTTACGGGAGGAGCAGTTCTTC. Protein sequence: CASSLREEQFF.

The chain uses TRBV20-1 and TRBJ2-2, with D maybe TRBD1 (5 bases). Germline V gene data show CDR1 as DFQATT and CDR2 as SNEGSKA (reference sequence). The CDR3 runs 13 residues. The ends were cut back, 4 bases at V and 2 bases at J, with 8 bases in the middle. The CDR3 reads CSAKTANTGELFF. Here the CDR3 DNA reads TGCAGTGCTAAGACAGCTAACACCGGGGAGCTGTTTTTT.

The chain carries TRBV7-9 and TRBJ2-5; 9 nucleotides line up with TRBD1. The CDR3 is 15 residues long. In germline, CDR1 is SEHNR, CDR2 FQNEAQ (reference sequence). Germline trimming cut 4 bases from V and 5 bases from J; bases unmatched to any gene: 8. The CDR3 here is CASSSNRGQSETQYF. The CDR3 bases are TGTGCCAGCAGCTCCAACAGGGGGCAGTCGGAGACCCAGTACTTC.